What follows describes a single TCR beta chain. Living in about two dozen US areas, the participants were between roughly 18 and 89 years of age. This sample stems from a study of blood T cell repertoires in COVID-19. Study-wide background: From T cells, B-cell-depleted T cells, or PBMCs came the material, which was cDNA or gDNA.

Study processing details: The assay estimated nucleated cells by amplifying reference gene primers. Assay: immunoSEQ multiplex PCR; the TCRdb copy retains only in-frame clones and omits some. V and J calls and clone size follow that table, whereas D and trimming were derived from the DNA. The sample records fewer than 450,000 clones, 70% to 90% being singletons. The junction had 6 bases not matched to a gene; V was cut back by 5 bases and J by 4 bases. The germline gives CDR1 SGHTA, CDR2 FQGTGA. The CDR3 loop spans 16 amino acids. The receptor was derived from a woman aged 18-29 years who had recovered from COVID-19. The sample was PBMCs or T cells enriched from blood (not recorded which). The chain recombines TRBV7-3 with TRBJ2-1; 12 bases match TRBD1. DNA for the CDR3: TGTGCCAGCAGCCTACCGGGACAGGGGGCTTACAATGAGCAGTTCTTC. As protein: CASSLPGQGAYNEQFF.